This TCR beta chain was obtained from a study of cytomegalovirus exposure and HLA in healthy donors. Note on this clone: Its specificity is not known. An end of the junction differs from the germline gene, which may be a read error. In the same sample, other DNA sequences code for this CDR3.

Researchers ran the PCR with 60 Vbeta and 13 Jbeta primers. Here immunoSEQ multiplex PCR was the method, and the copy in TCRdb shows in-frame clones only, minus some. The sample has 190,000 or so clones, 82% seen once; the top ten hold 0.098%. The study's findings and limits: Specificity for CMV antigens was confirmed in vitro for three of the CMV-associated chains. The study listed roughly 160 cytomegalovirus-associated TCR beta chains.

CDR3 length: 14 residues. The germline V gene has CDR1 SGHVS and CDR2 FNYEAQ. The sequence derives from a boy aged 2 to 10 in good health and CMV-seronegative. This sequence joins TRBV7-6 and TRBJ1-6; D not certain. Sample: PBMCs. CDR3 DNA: TGCGCCAGCAGCTTCGGAGGGTCCGCCGGCCCCCTCCACTTT. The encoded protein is CASSFGGSAGPLHF.